This T cell receptor (beta chain) was sequenced during a study of regulatory T cells in long-lasting Graves disease. General study results and limits: New patients shared about 910 public clonotypes, and persistent patients shared more, with 2,500 to 3,000.

As for time point: persistent/refractory GD, antithyroid drugs over 5 years with positive TRAb. RNA isolated from PBMCs was used to make the TCR library. Tubes containing EDTA received about 9.4 milliliters of drawn peripheral blood. The germline V and J ends were trimmed by 7 bases and 5 bases, with 12 bases remaining between them. Looked up from germline, CDR1 is MNHNS and CDR2 is SASEGT. There are 13 residues in the CDR3. This clonotype was found many times. Its antigen is still unknown. iRepertoire HTBI primers and Arm-PCR of CDR3 regions built TCR beta libraries. Per the original methods: The samples yielded about 63 TRBV and more than twelve TRBJ segments. A single record per CDR3 protein comes from TCRdb applying MiXCR to the multiplex PCR reads. Here the V and J calls rest on TCRdb's processing, not on the authors' analysis. The sample lists around 400,000 distinct CDR3 sequences; roughly 21% were seen once.

The TCR was taken from a female donor with Graves disease. The sample in question was peripheral blood mononuclear cells (PBMCs), obtained when the disease was refractory, from a patient treated with antithyroid drugs. J is TRBJ1-5 and V is TRBV6-1, with D uncertain. Written as DNA, the CDR3 is TGTGCCAGCAAGAATGACATCTATCAGCCCCAGCATTTT. It encodes CASKNDIYQPQHF.